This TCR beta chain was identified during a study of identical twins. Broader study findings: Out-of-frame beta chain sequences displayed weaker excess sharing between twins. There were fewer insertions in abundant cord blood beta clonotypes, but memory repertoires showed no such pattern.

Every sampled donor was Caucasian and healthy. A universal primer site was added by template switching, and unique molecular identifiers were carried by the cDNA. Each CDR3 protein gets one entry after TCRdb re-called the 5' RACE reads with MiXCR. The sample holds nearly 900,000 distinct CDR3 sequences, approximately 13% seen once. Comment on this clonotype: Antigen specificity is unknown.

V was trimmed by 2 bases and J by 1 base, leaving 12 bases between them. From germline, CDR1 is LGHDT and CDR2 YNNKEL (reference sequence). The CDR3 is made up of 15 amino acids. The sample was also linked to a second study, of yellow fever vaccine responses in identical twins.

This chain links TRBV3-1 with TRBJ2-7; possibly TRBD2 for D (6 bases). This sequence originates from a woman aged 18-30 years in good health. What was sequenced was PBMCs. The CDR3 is CASSQRGAGSYEQYF. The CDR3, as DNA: TGTGCCAGCAGCCAAAGGGGTGCGGGATCCTACGAGCAGTACTTC.